Listed below are T cell receptor beta chains from one sample, sequenced in a study of T cell responses to AZD1222 COVID-19 vaccine. Sequencing was performed with immunoSEQ multiplex PCR; in TCRdb, only in-frame clones are kept and a portion is missing. Altogether more than 100,000 clones are present, about 85% being singletons, with the ten largest covering roughly 2.4%. The source was peripheral blood, collected on day 0 of AZD1222 vaccination. The receptors originated from an adult in good health. Both conserved end residues are part of each CDR3. The D gene is left open where the match is weak. Clone size is given for some rows only: seen once, a few or many times, or a class if the clone is expanded.

>TRBV28|few|-|TRBJ1-2
CASSLKPASYGYTF
TGTGCCAGCAGTTTAAAGCCGGCTAGCTATGGCTACACCTTC
>TRBV27|once|-|TRBJ2-5
CASWAAGETQYF
TGTGCCAGCTGGGCGGCGGGGGAGACCCAGTACTTC
>TRBV3-1/TRBV3-2|-|TRBD2|TRBJ2-7
CASSQGILAGAYEQYF
TGTGCCAGCAGCCAGGGGATACTAGCGGGAGCCTACGAGCAGTACTTC
>TRBV14|-|-|TRBJ2-5
CASSQDQGRTQETQYF
TGTGCCAGCAGCCAAGATCAAGGCAGGACCCAAGAGACCCAGTACTTC
>TRBV6-5|-|TRBD2|TRBJ2-1
CASSYSLAGDNEQFF
TGTGCCAGCAGTTATAGTCTAGCGGGCGACAATGAGCAGTTCTTC
>TRBV28|once|TRBD1|TRBJ1-6
CASRIGTAVNYNSPLHF
TGTGCCAGCAGAATCGGGACAGCGGTCAACTATAATTCACCCCTCCACTTT
>TRBV11-2|-|TRBD2|TRBJ2-5
CASSLPLAGGKTQYF
TGTGCCAGCAGCTTACCGCTAGCGGGAGGGAAGACCCAGTACTTC
>TRBV2|-|TRBD1|TRBJ2-7
CASSVRDRGSYEQYF
TGTGCCAGCAGTGTGAGAGACAGGGGGTCTTACGAGCAGTACTTC
>TRBV5-1|-|-|TRBJ2-3
CASSAGTSTSTDTQYF
TGCGCCAGCAGCGCTGGGACGTCCACTAGCACAGATACGCAGTATTTT
>TRBV7-2|-|-|TRBJ1-6
CASRKTGPIVSPLHF
TGTGCCAGCAGAAAGACAGGCCCAATAGTTTCACCCCTCCACTTT
>TRBV2|once|TRBD1|TRBJ1-2
CASSDPGQAVYGYTF
TGTGCCAGCAGCGACCCGGGACAGGCGGTCTATGGCTACACCTTC
>TRBV7-9|once|-|TRBJ1-4
CASTIPGRNEKLFF
TGTGCCAGCACCATCCCCGGGAGGAATGAAAAACTGTTTTTT
>TRBV2|-|TRBD1|TRBJ1-1
CASRTGVTEAFF
TGTGCCAGCAGGACAGGGGTCACTGAAGCTTTCTTT
>TRBV11-3|-|-|TRBJ2-5
CASSFTSAGEETQYF
TGTGCCAGCAGTTTTACTAGCGCAGGGGAAGAGACCCAGTACTTC
>TRBV19|-|-|TRBJ2-7
CASSITRSPFYEQYF
TGTGCCAGTAGTATAACCCGTAGCCCCTTCTACGAGCAGTACTTC
>TRBV10-2|-|-|TRBJ2-1
CASSEKGNEQFF
TGCGCCAGCAGTGAGAAGGGCAATGAGCAGTTCTTC
>TRBV11-3|-|TRBD2|TRBJ2-1
CASSLGRGSHEQFF
TGTGCCAGCAGCTTAGGGCGGGGGTCTCATGAGCAGTTCTTC
>TRBV19|-|TRBD2|TRBJ2-1
CASSSGRALRTWNEQFF
TGTGCCAGTAGTAGCGGGAGGGCCCTCAGGACTTGGAATGAGCAGTTCTTC
>TRBV4-2|once|TRBD2|TRBJ2-1
CASSQGTSDRAVEQFF
TGTGCCAGCAGCCAGGGGACTAGTGATCGGGCGGTTGAGCAGTTCTTC
>TRBV5-1|-|-|TRBJ1-4
CASSHRGDRANEKLFF
TGCGCCAGCAGCCACCGCGGGGACCGGGCTAATGAAAAACTGTTTTTT
>TRBV5-1|-|-|TRBJ2-5
CASSPGGQETQYF
TGCGCCAGCAGCCCCGGGGGACAAGAGACCCAGTACTTC
>TRBV9|-|TRBD2|TRBJ2-1
CASSVVSGSGHNEQFF
TGTGCCAGCAGCGTAGTTAGCGGGAGTGGGCACAATGAGCAGTTCTTC
>TRBV7-9|-|TRBD1|TRBJ2-1
CASSPRQTGTAQLF
TGTGCCAGCAGCCCAAGACAAACCGGGACAGCCCAACTCTTC
>TRBV7-8|few|-|TRBJ2-1
CASSLAGLAEGEQFF
TGTGCCAGCAGCTTAGCGGGGCTAGCAGAGGGTGAGCAGTTCTTC
>TRBV19|-|TRBD1|TRBJ1-5
CASRAQGANQPQHF
TGTGCCAGTAGAGCACAGGGGGCGAATCAGCCCCAGCATTTT
>TRBV4-1|-|TRBD1|TRBJ1-3
CASSQDLWDSSGNTIYF
TGCGCCAGCAGCCAAGATCTCTGGGACAGCTCTGGAAACACCATATATTTT